Presented here are 14 T cell receptor beta chains from one specimen sequenced in a study of T cells after yellow fever vaccination (dated by TCRdb to between 2017 and 2020). The treatment or condition label here, explained by the study, means: live attenuated yellow fever vaccine strain. The protocol used for the library was 5' RACE. The listed sequencing device is Illumina NovaSeq 6000. TCRdb reprocessed the public reads (quality trimming at Q25 with fastp, clone calling with MiXCR) and kept in-frame beta chains. CDR3 protein sequences are deduplicated, and each keeps its most common genes and DNA. The sample profile shows roughly 190,000 distinct CDR3 sequences; 11% of them were found once. The ten most abundant clones make up 36% of the sample. Sample: CD8+ T cells sorted from PBMCs, taken 15 days after the yellow fever booster vaccination. The receptors stem from a man aged 18 to 30 who received the YFV17D yellow fever vaccine.

This chain uses TRBV6-5 with TRBJ1-1, with D unclear. The CDR3 is 13 residues long. CDR1 and CDR2 (germline): MNHEY, SVGAGI. Trimming took 5 bases from V and 4 from J, leaving 11 bases between them. CDR3 DNA: TGTGCCAGCAGTGTACCGGGAGGCACTGAAGCTTTCTTT. It is translated as CASSVPGGTEAFF.

This chain links TRBV28 with TRBJ2-7, with 8 bases aligning to TRBD2. Per the germline V gene, CDR1 is MDHEN and CDR2 is SYDVKM. CDR3 length equals 16 residues. V was clipped by 4 bases and J by 0 bases; unmatched bases: 8. The DNA for the CDR3 is TGTGCCAGCAGTTCCTTTATTAGCGGGGCCTCCTACGAGCAGTACGTC. Amino acids: CASSSFISGASYEQYV.

This clonotype has ten or more counts. The genes are TRBV7-2 and TRBJ2-3; TRBD2 matches at 9 bases. Germline-derived CDR1 and CDR2 are SGHTA and FQGNSA. The J segment lost 1 base and the V segment lost 4 bases, leaving 9 bases of the junction unmatched. The CDR3 runs to 17 residues. The CDR3 DNA sequence: TGTGCCAGCAGCTCAAGGGCTAGCGGGGACCGCACAGATACGCAGTATTTT. It specifies CASSSRASGDRTDTQYF.

This chain links TRBV20-1 with TRBJ2-7, with D maybe TRBD2 (7 bases). Germline assignment: CDR1 DFQATT and CDR2 SNEGSKA (reference sequence). V shed 0 bases and J shed 4 bases, with 13 bases lying between them. This CDR3 region has 14 residues. CDR3 in amino acids: CSARDMRGGYEQYF. CDR3 in DNA: TGCAGTGCTAGAGATATGAGGGGGGGATACGAGCAGTACTTC.

This clonotype was observed a few times. The gene calls are TRBV20-1 and TRBJ2-3; D might be TRBD1 (5 bases). V was clipped by 1 base and J by 5 bases, with 13 bases between them. This CDR3 comprises 14 residues. The germline V gene has CDR1 DFQATT and CDR2 SNEGSKA (reference sequence). CDR3 protein: CSARGYRIRDTQYF. Here the CDR3 DNA reads TGCAGTGCTAGAGGGTACAGGATTAGAGATACGCAGTATTTT.

This clonotype was seen a handful of times. This sequence joins TRBV6-5 and TRBJ2-2, with TRBD1 matching 8 bases. Trimming took 0 bases from V and 4 from J; bases not matched to a gene: 1. Germline CDR1 reads MNHEY; CDR2 reads SVGAGI. CDR3 size: 15 residues. The CDR3 is CASSYSGTGTGELFF. The CDR3 nucleotides read TGTGCCAGCAGTTACTCCGGGACAGGCACCGGGGAGCTGTTTTTT.

This clonotype came up many times. This rearrangement joins TRBV4-3 to TRBJ2-7, with D perhaps being TRBD1 or TRBD2 (5 bases each). The V gene's germline CDR1 is LGHNA and CDR2 YSLEER. The length of the CDR3 is 13 residues. V lost 5 bases and J 1 base, leaving 9 bases between the germline ends. The CDR3 bases are TGCGCCAGCAGCTACGGGGCGTCCTACGAGCAGTACTTC. This codes for CASSYGASYEQYF.

Regarding this clonotype: A junction end diverges from the germline sequence, so it may reflect a read error. V is TRBV20-1 and J is TRBJ1-2; TRBD1 aligns across 11 bases. Germline assignment: CDR1 DFQATT and CDR2 SNEGSKA (reference sequence). This CDR3 has 14 amino acids. CDR3: CSARGQGASYGYTF. The CDR3 region has the DNA TGCAGTGCGAGAGGACAGGGGGCGAGCTATGGCTACACCTTC.

The chain has TRBV27 and TRBJ2-3; TRBD2 aligns across 8 bases. The V segment lost 2 bases and the J segment 4 bases; nucleotides outside the gene matches: 8. Germline CDR1 MNHEY, CDR2 SMNVEV (reference sequence). The CDR3 runs to 16 residues. CDR3 loop: CASSLLPGGQADTQYF. For the CDR3, the DNA is TGTGCCAGCAGTTTACTCCCGGGGGGGCAAGCAGATACGCAGTATTTT.

The chain has TRBV6-2 or TRBV6-3 and TRBJ1-2, with a possible D match to TRBD1 (5 bases). CDR3 size: 15 residues. Germline V CDR1 and CDR2: MNHEY, SVGEGT. V was clipped by 0 bases and J by 4 bases, with 12 bases between them. The CDR3 sequence is CASSYSTMGTYGYTF. The DNA for the CDR3 is TGTGCCAGCAGTTACTCGACAATGGGGACCTATGGCTACACCTTC.

This clonotype was found many times. The chain carries TRBV14 and TRBJ2-1; weak D call: TRBD2 (5 bases). The CDR3 covers 17 residues. Trimming removed 5 bases from V and 0 bases from J, with 17 bases in between. Germline V lookup: CDR1 SGHDN, CDR2 FVKESK. The CDR3 spells CASSARAASYSYNEQFF. Written as DNA, the CDR3 is TGTGCCAGCAGCGCCCGAGCCGCTAGCTACTCCTACAATGAGCAGTTCTTC. Combining the CDR3 with reference TRBV14 and TRBJ2-1 gives the whole variable domain EAGVTQFPSHSVIEKGQTVTLRCDPISGHDNLYWYRRVMGKEIKFLLHFVKESKQDESGMPNNRFLAERTGGTYSTLKVQPAELEDSGVYFCASSARAASYSYNEQFFGPGTRLTVL.

This clonotype was detected ten times or more. The chain couples TRBV10-3 to TRBJ2-3; D possibly uses TRBD1 or TRBD2 (6 bases each). This CDR3 spans 16 amino acids. Germline CDR1 ENHRY, CDR2 SYGVKD. V was pared by 3 bases and J by 5 bases, with 18 bases between. The CDR3 coding sequence is TGTGCCATCAGTGACTCGGGGGCTCAGATGCTAGATACGCAGTATTTT. Translating gives CAISDSGAQMLDTQYF.

This clonotype was observed a few times. V is TRBV6-6 and J is TRBJ1-1, with a tentative D call TRBD1 (5 bases). Germline lookup yields CDR1 MNHNY and CDR2 SVGAGI (reference sequence). The CDR3 extends over 13 amino acids. Trimming stripped 4 bases from V and 5 bases from J, with 11 bases between. The CDR3 spells CASSLEGRTEAFF. CDR3 DNA: TGTGCCAGCAGTTTAGAGGGGAGGACTGAAGCTTTCTTT.

V usage is TRBV7-9 and J usage is TRBJ1-1; D is uncertain. Trimming left V 5 bases short and J 3 bases short, with 13 bases between. The CDR3 is made up of 14 amino acids. The germline CDR1 and CDR2 sequences are SEHNR and FQNEAQ (reference sequence). The chain's CDR3 is CASSLAAGDTEAFF. In nucleotides, the CDR3 is TGTGCCAGCAGCCTCGCGGCTGGGGACACTGAAGCTTTCTTT. Together with reference TRBV7-9 and TRBJ1-1, the CDR3 gives the full variable domain: DTGVSQNPRHKITKRGQNVTFRCDPISEHNRLYWYRQTLGQGPEFLTYFQNEAQLEKSRLLSDRFSAERPKGSFSTLEIQRTEQGDSAMYLCASSLAAGDTEAFFGQGTRLTVV.